This T cell receptor beta chain is drawn from a study of blood T cells in healthy people across ages. Peripheral blood was drawn, about 9.7 milliliters per donor. It was with a sample-barcoded 5' primer and a J-beta primer mix that a second PCR of about 6 to 12 cycles was run. TCRdb passed the 5' RACE reads through MiXCR, listing each CDR3 protein once. The sample contains about 720,000 distinct CDR3 sequences, about 24% of which appear only once. The study's findings and limits: More naive CD4+ cells and higher diversity were found in long-lived than in aged donors.

This clonotype was detected a few times. What it binds is not known. This CDR3 region has 15 residues. CDR1 is SGHRS and CDR2 is YFSETQ in the germline V gene. J lost 5 bases, V lost 5 bases, and 13 bases had no gene match. This receptor was obtained from a man aged 70-80 years in good health. The rearrangement joins TRBV5-1 to TRBJ2-7; TRBD2 aligns across 7 bases. What was sequenced was blood. The CDR3 DNA follows: TGCGCCAGCAGGGCTAGCGGTGTATGGGTTCACGAGCAGTACTTC. Its protein product is CASRASGVWVHEQYF.